This T cell receptor (beta chain) was captured in a study of shared clonotypes between healthy human individuals. Negatively enriched CD4+ T cells were divided by CD45RA into naive and memory. Trimming pared 2 bases from V and 0 bases from J, leaving 8 bases between. The CDR3 sequence is 14 residues long. Looked up from germline, CDR1 is MNHNS and CDR2 is SASEGT. Produced via immunoSEQ multiplex PCR; TCRdb's table is partial and in-frame only. The sample has roughly 2.6 million clones; 85% to 95% are singletons. What was sequenced was naive CD4+ T cells sorted from blood. Subset: CD45RA+ positively selected. This sequence originates from a man aged 18 to 30 in good health. The V gene is TRBV6-1, the J gene TRBJ2-7; D is perhaps TRBD1 or TRBD2 (6 bases each). CDR3 in amino acids: CASSEWGASYEQYF. The CDR3 coding sequence is TGTGCCAGCAGTGAATGGGGGGCCTCCTACGAGCAGTACTTC.